The 18 T cell receptor beta chains presented below share a single source sample, sequenced in a study of OX40 agonist ivuxolimab in advanced cancers. Libraries came from the immunoSEQ multiplex PCR assay. TCRdb retrieved this table from immuneACCESS and kept in-frame rearrangements only. Not all clones are present; in checked studies, unresolved V genes account for under half, and no reason is known for the remainder. The sample profile shows around 8,000 clones; over 65% of them were found once. In total, the top ten clones hold around 48% of the sample. The sample here was CD4+ or CD8+ T cells sorted from blood, taken in a trial of the OX40 agonist ivuxolimab. The receptors come from an adult with an advanced solid tumor such as melanoma, head and neck, liver or kidney cancer.

This chain uses TRBV27 with TRBJ2-1; D tentatively fits TRBD1 or TRBD2 (5 bases each). The V and J ends lost 6 bases and 6 bases respectively, with 9 bases between them. CDR1 MNHEY and CDR2 SMNVEV come from the germline V gene (reference sequence). The CDR3 is 12 amino acids. The CDR3 here is CASSTGLNEQFF. CDR3 bases: TGTGCCAGCAGCACAGGACTCAATGAGCAGTTCTTC.

The chain recombines TRBV4-1 with TRBJ2-7, with D unclear. Trimming removed 1 base at V and 0 bases at J, with 10 bases between. CDR1 and CDR2 (germline): MGHRA, YSYEKL. The length of the CDR3 is 15 residues. CDR3 residues: CASSQVPPGSYEQYF. Written as DNA, the CDR3 is TGCGCCAGCAGCCAAGTCCCCCCCGGCTCCTACGAGCAGTACTTC.

J is TRBJ1-2 and V is TRBV7-6, with TRBD1 as a possible D gene (5 bases). The CDR3 totals 13 residues. The germline V gene has CDR1 SGHVS and CDR2 FNYEAQ. V was clipped by 5 bases and J by 4 bases, with 11 bases between them. CDR3 nucleotides: TGTGCCAGCAGCCCCGGGGGAAGCTATGGCTACACCTTC. The encoded protein is CASSPGGSYGYTF.

The chain is built from TRBV11-3 and TRBJ1-1; a weak D match, TRBD1 (6 bases). This CDR3 region has 14 residues. Trimming cost V 4 bases and J 6 bases, with 15 bases left between them. Germline CDR1 is SGHNT and CDR2 is YENEEA. The CDR3 DNA sequence: TGTGCCAGCAGCTCCCTACAGGGTTATCCTGAAGCTTTCTTT. Amino acids: CASSSLQGYPEAFF.

A single count supports this clone. This chain uses TRBV29-1 with TRBJ2-7, with 7 bases aligning to TRBD2. The V gene's germline CDR1 is SQVTM and CDR2 ANQGSEA. J lost 6 bases, V lost 0 bases, and 11 bases had no gene match. This CDR3 contains 15 residues. The chain's CDR3 is CSVEEGGDLSGEQYF. The CDR3 region has the DNA TGCAGCGTTGAAGAGGGAGGGGATCTCAGTGGCGAGCAGTACTTC.

This rearrangement joins TRBV6-4 to TRBJ2-3; TRBD2 matches 10 bases. Germline assignment: CDR1 MRHNA and CDR2 SNTAGT. This CDR3 has 15 amino acids. Trimming cost V 6 bases and J 4 bases; bases outside gene matches: 7. CDR3 in amino acids: CASSPSGGAPDTQYF. In DNA, the CDR3 is TGTGCCAGCAGCCCCAGCGGGGGGGCCCCAGATACGCAGTATTTT.

The rearrangement links TRBV6-5 to TRBJ2-3; 11 bases align to TRBD2. J gave up 4 bases and V 0 bases, and 3 bases lay outside the gene matches. This CDR3 is 16 amino acids long. Germline CDR1 is MNHEY and CDR2 is SVGAGI. This CDR3 is CASSYSLAGEADTQYF. The CDR3 DNA reads TGTGCCAGCAGTTACTCACTAGCGGGGGAAGCAGATACGCAGTATTTT.

The chain joins TRBV5-4 to TRBJ1-2, with TRBD1 matching 8 bases. Trimming cost V 4 bases and J 8 bases; bases outside gene matches: 10. Germline CDR1 SGHNT, CDR2 YYREEE (reference sequence). The length of the CDR3 is 14 residues. The CDR3 nucleotides read TGTGCCAGCAGCCATGGGGACAGGTTGAGCGGCTACACCTTC. Translating it yields CASSHGDRLSGYTF. Full variable domain (outside the CDR3, taken from reference TRBV5-4 and TRBJ1-2): ETGVTQSPTHLIKTRGQQVTLRCSSQSGHNTVSWYQQALGQGPQFIFQYYREEENGRGNFPPRFSGLQFPNYSSELNVNALELDDSALYLCASSHGDRLSGYTFGSGTRLTVV.

V is TRBV27 and J is TRBJ1-2; tentatively, D is TRBD1 (6 bases). CDR3 length: 14 amino acids. Germline CDR1 reads MNHEY; CDR2 reads SMNVEV (reference sequence). V lost 0 bases, J lost 8 bases, and 13 bases lay in between. The chain's CDR3 is CASSLSTGQRGYTF. The CDR3 nucleotides are TGTGCCAGCAGTTTATCAACAGGACAGCGGGGCTACACCTTC.

This clone was seen only a few times. The chain uses TRBV5-1 and TRBJ2-3, with D perhaps matching TRBD1 (6 bases). This CDR3 is built from 14 residues. V was trimmed by 0 bases and J by 5 bases, leaving 10 bases between them. Germline assignment: CDR1 SGHRS and CDR2 YFSETQ. CDR3 region: CASSLGDKLDTQYF. CDR3 coding DNA: TGCGCCAGCAGCTTGGGGGACAAACTAGATACGCAGTATTTT.

This clone was seen a handful of times. The chain has TRBV7-8 and TRBJ2-7; 9 nucleotides align to TRBD2. The CDR3 sequence is 14 residues long. V shed 5 bases and J 4 bases; nucleotides not matched to a gene: 6. The germline CDR1 and CDR2 sequences are SGHVS and FQNEAQ. Written as DNA, the CDR3 is TGTGCCAGCAGCAGACCGGGACTAGCTTACGAGCAGTACTTC. This codes for CASSRPGLAYEQYF.

Judged by abundance, this clone is medium-sized. V gene TRBV6-4 combines with J gene TRBJ1-5, with D maybe TRBD1 (5 bases). The V gene's germline CDR1 is MRHNA and CDR2 SNTAGT. V gave up 1 base and J gave up 3 bases, with 7 bases separating them. The CDR3 is 14 amino acids. The CDR3, as DNA: TGTGCCAGCAGTGACTGGGGGGACAATCAGCCCCAGCATTTT. This gives the protein CASSDWGDNQPQHF.

V is TRBV7-8 and J is TRBJ2-1, with 11 bases matching TRBD2. From germline, CDR1 is SGHVS and CDR2 FQNEAQ. Losses at the gene ends were 5 bases for V and 4 bases for J; bases not matched to a gene: 4. This CDR3 region has 15 residues. The CDR3 bases are TGTGCCAGCAGCGCAACTAGCGGGGGATACAATGAGCAGTTCTTC. Protein: CASSATSGGYNEQFF.

This clone was found a few times. The chain links TRBV7-9 to TRBJ2-7; D gene uncertain. Germline values: CDR1 SEHNR, CDR2 FQNEAQ (reference sequence). This CDR3 spans 14 amino acids. The germline V and J ends were trimmed by 1 base and 3 bases, with 10 bases remaining between them. CDR3: CASSLDSEIYEQYF. In nucleotides, the CDR3 is TGTGCCAGCAGCTTAGATTCAGAAATCTACGAGCAGTACTTC.

The chain joins TRBV14 to TRBJ2-5; D remains ambiguous. This CDR3 comprises 11 residues. The V end lost 5 bases, the J end lost 5 bases, and 6 bases lay between the germline ends. Germline CDR1 is SGHDN and CDR2 is FVKESK. CDR3 in DNA: TGTGCCAGCAGCTTACTGGAGACCCAGTACTTC. It specifies CASSLLETQYF.

The V gene is TRBV18, the J gene TRBJ1-4, with 8 bases identical to TRBD1. Trimming took 8 bases from V and 5 from J; bases not matched to a gene: 13. The CDR3 has 16 amino acids. Looked up from germline, CDR1 is KGHSH and CDR2 is LQKENI. The CDR3 DNA reads TGTGCCAGCACGGGACAGGACCTCCATAGGAATGAAAAACTGTTTTTT. Its translation is CASTGQDLHRNEKLFF.

The chain couples TRBV27 to TRBJ1-4; unclear D gene. The CDR3 spans 14 residues. Trimming removed 3 bases at V and 3 bases at J, with 8 bases between. CDR1 and CDR2 (germline): MNHEY, SMNVEV (reference sequence). CDR3 bases: TGTGCCAGCAGTTTGGCCGTATCTAATGAAAAACTGTTTTTT. This sequence encodes CASSLAVSNEKLFF.

This clone was found once. This chain joins TRBV4-1 and TRBJ2-5; 7 bases are a match to TRBD2. The germline V gene encodes CDR1 MGHRA and CDR2 YSYEKL. V was pared by 1 base and J by 2 bases, with 7 bases of the junction left unmatched. The CDR3 covers 16 residues. CDR3 in DNA: TGCGCCAGCAGCCAAGGGTGGGGGGGTCAACAAGAGACCCAGTACTTC. Amino acids: CASSQGWGGQQETQYF.